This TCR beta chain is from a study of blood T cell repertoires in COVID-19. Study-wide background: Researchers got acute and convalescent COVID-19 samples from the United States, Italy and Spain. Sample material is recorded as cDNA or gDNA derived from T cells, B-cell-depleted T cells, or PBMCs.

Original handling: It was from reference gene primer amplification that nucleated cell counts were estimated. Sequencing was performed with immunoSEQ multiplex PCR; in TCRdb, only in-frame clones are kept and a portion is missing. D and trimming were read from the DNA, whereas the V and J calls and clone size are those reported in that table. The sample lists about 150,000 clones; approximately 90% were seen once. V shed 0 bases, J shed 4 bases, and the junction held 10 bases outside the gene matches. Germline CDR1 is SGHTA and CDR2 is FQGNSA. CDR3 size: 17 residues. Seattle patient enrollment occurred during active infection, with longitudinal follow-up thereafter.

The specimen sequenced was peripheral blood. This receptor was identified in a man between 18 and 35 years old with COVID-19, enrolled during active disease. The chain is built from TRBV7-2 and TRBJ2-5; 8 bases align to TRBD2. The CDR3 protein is CASSLAPGAGGIETQYF. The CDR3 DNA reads TGTGCCAGCAGCTTAGCCCCAGGGGCGGGGGGCATAGAGACCCAGTACTTC.